This TCR beta chain was obtained from a study of cytomegalovirus exposure and HLA in healthy donors. CDR1 is SGHTA, CDR2 FQGNSA, per germline. The CDR3 has 15 amino acids. The PCR contained 60 Vbeta and 13 Jbeta primers. TCRdb keeps only in-frame clones here, not all; method: immunoSEQ multiplex PCR. The sample holds 150,000 to 200,000 clones; 85% to 90% are singletons and the top ten take roughly 1.9%. Of note for this clone: At one of its ends the junction is not consistent with the germline gene, which may arise from a read error.

The rearrangement links TRBV7-2 to TRBJ2-1; 12 nucleotides align to TRBD2. The clonotype originates from a woman aged 18-30 years in good health and CMV-seronegative. The sample taken for sequencing was PBMCs. CDR3 DNA sequence: TGCGCCAGCAGCCCAGGACTAGCGGGAAGCAATGAGCAGTTCTTC. It codes for CASSPGLAGSNEQFF.